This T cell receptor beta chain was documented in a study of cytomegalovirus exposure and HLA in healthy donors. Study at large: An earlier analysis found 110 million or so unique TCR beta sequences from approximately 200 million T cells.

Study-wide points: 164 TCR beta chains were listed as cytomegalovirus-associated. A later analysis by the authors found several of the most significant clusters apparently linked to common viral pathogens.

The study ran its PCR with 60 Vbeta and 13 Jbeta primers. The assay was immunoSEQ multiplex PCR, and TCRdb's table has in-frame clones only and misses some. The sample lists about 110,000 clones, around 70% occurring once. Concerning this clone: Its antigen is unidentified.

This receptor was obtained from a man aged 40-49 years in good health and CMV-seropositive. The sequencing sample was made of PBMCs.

CDR3 DNA sequence: TGTGCCAGCAGCTTAGCGCTGAGCAACACTGAAGCTTTCTTT. It is translated as CASSLALSNTEAFF. V and J are TRBV7-9 and TRBJ1-1; D gene unclear. The V and J ends lost 0 bases and 2 bases respectively, with 7 bases between them. The CDR3 extends over 14 amino acids. Germline V CDR1 and CDR2: SEHNR, FQNEAQ (reference sequence).